This T cell receptor (beta chain) comes out of a study of blood T cell repertoires in COVID-19. Study background: Samples of COVID-19 (acute and convalescent) were obtained from the United States, Italy and Spain. T cells, B-cell-depleted T cells, or PBMCs provided the cDNA or gDNA that served as material.

CDR1 ENHRY and CDR2 SYGVKD come from the germline V gene. CDR3 length equals 14 residues. V shed 8 bases and J 0 bases; nucleotides not matched to a gene: 7. Per the study methods: Reference gene primer amplification gave nucleated cell count estimates. Sequencing used immunoSEQ multiplex PCR; TCRdb keeps in-frame clones, though not all of them. V and J calls and clone size come straight from that table; D and trimming were deduced from the DNA. The profile shows 200,000 or so clones, roughly three quarters of them singletons. The specimen sequenced was peripheral blood. The genes are TRBV10-3 and TRBJ2-7; 7 bases fit TRBD2. The clonotype comes from a man aged 55 to 70 with active or convalescent COVID-19. CDR3 region: CAIPLADLSYEQYF. The CDR3 region has the DNA TGTGCCATCCCCCTAGCGGACCTCTCCTACGAGCAGTACTTC.